Following are 15 T cell receptor beta chains from one sample sequenced in a study of cytomegalovirus exposure and HLA in healthy donors. PCR involved 60 Vbeta and 13 Jbeta primers. Produced via immunoSEQ multiplex PCR; TCRdb's table is partial and in-frame only. The table has roughly 170,000 clones, 70% to 90% seen once. Sequences were obtained from PBMCs. The receptor source for this set is a woman aged 25 to 39 in good health and CMV-seronegative.

The chain links TRBV15 to TRBJ2-5; TRBD2 might be the D (5 bases). Gene TRBJ2-7 matches the end of the DNA better, so the J call may be wrong. There are 14 residues in the CDR3. In germline, CDR1 is LNHNV, CDR2 YYDKDF (reference sequence). This CDR3 is CATSPTRESYEQYF. In nucleotides, the CDR3 is TGTGCCACCAGTCCCACGAGGGAGTCCTACGAGCAGTACTTC.

This clone has more than one count but fewer than ten. The chain links TRBV6-1 to TRBJ2-2; no clear D gene. V lost 10 bases to trimming and J lost 7 bases, with 13 bases between them. Germline CDR1 is MNHNS and CDR2 is SASEGT. The CDR3 is 12 residues long. In nucleotides, the CDR3 is TGTGCCACCCTACGGCGGTACGGGGAGCTGTTTTTT. Translation gives CATLRRYGELFF.

This chain uses TRBV5-5 with TRBJ1-3, with 10 bases lining up with TRBD1. CDR3 size: 18 residues. After removal of 3 bases from V and 0 bases from J, the junction contained 9 bases not matched to a gene. CDR1 and CDR2 from the germline V gene are SGHKS and YYEKEE (reference sequence). The CDR3 nucleotides are TGTGCCAGCAGCTCCCCTAGGACAGGGGGGAACTCTGGAAACACCATATATTTT. Its protein is CASSSPRTGGNSGNTIYF.

The chain is built from TRBV27 and TRBJ1-1; 11 positions agree with TRBD1. The CDR3 runs 16 residues. Germline V lookup: CDR1 MNHEY, CDR2 SMNVEV (reference sequence). The V segment lost 5 bases and the J segment 4 bases; nucleotides outside the gene matches: 9. This CDR3 reads CASSPRTGGWGTEAFF. CDR3 in DNA: TGTGCCAGCAGTCCCCGGACAGGGGGCTGGGGCACTGAAGCTTTCTTT.

The J gene is TRBJ2-5, the V gene TRBV21-1; the table names TRBD1, a call not compared with the DNA. TRBV21-1 is tagged as a pseudogene. The CDR3 spans 17 residues. CDR3 coding DNA: TGTGCCAGCAGCACAATATGTGGACAGGGAACTAAAGAGACCCAGTACTTC. It yields the protein CASSTICGQGTKETQYF.

The genes are TRBV6-5 and TRBJ1-3; TRBD1 is a possible D gene (6 bases). The CDR3 consists of 14 residues. V was pared by 6 bases and J by 4 bases, with 13 bases between. Germline CDR1 and CDR2: MNHEY and SVGAGI. The CDR3 reads CASRSTGSGNTIYF. CDR3 in DNA: TGTGCCAGCAGATCAACAGGGTCCGGAAACACCATATATTTT.

The chain employs TRBV4-1 and TRBJ1-1, with D unresolved. Germline V lookup: CDR1 MGHRA, CDR2 YSYEKL. The V gene lost 1 base and the J gene lost 6 bases, with 15 bases spanning the gap. The CDR3 sequence is 15 residues long. CDR3 in DNA: TGCGCCAGCAGCCAAGGGGTGGGCAATCGGCCTGAAGCTTTCTTT. The encoded protein is CASSQGVGNRPEAFF.

As to this clone: This sample includes further DNA sequences coding for the same CDR3. V usage is TRBV19 and J usage is TRBJ2-1, with D perhaps matching TRBD2 (5 bases). Trimming removed 4 bases from V and 1 base from J, with 5 bases in between. Germline CDR1 and CDR2: LNHDA and SQIVND (reference sequence). CDR3 length: 13 amino acids. Written as DNA, the CDR3 is TGTGCCAGTAGTACGGGGTCCTACAATGAGCAGTTCTTC. Its translation: CASSTGSYNEQFF.

The table lists this clone with a count of one. The chain joins TRBV27 to TRBJ2-5, with 8 nucleotides matching TRBD1. V shed 5 bases and J 4 bases; nucleotides not matched to a gene: 9. Germline values: CDR1 MNHEY, CDR2 SMNVEV (reference sequence). The length of the CDR3 is 15 residues. DNA for the CDR3: TGTGCCAGCAGTCCCCAACGGACAGGGCCAGAGACCCAGTACTTC. It codes for CASSPQRTGPETQYF.

This chain connects TRBV28 to TRBJ2-7; 10 bases map to TRBD1. Trimming cost V 5 bases and J 5 bases; bases outside gene matches: 12. The length of the CDR3 is 16 residues. Germline values: CDR1 MDHEN, CDR2 SYDVKM. CDR3 DNA sequence: TGTGCCAGCAGTCCTTATCGGACAGGGGGTAAGAACGAGCAGTACTTC. Protein sequence: CASSPYRTGGKNEQYF.

This clone was found once. The V and J genes are TRBV10-2 and TRBJ2-7; the D gene is possibly TRBD1 (6 bases). The CDR3 covers 12 residues. V was shortened by 6 bases and J by 1 base, with 7 bases between the two germline ends. Germline V gene data show CDR1 as WSHSY and CDR2 as SAAADI. The CDR3 coding sequence is TGCGCCAGCAGCACAGGGTCCTACGAGCAGTACTTC. This sequence encodes CASSTGSYEQYF.

This clone has more than one count but fewer than ten. The chain combines TRBV7-3 with TRBJ2-3; 8 bases agree with TRBD1. Looked up from germline, CDR1 is SGHTA and CDR2 is FQGTGA. This CDR3 has 18 residues. Unmatched junction bases numbered 9, after V lost 0 bases and J lost 1 base. In nucleotides, the CDR3 is TGTGCCAGCAGCTTAACCTACCGGACAGGGAAGGGCACAGATACGCAGTATTTT. The encoded protein is CASSLTYRTGKGTDTQYF.

This clone has only one observation. Germline and junction disagree at one end, which may indicate a read error. The genes are TRBV7-9 and TRBJ2-7, with D tentatively TRBD2 (7 bases). In germline, CDR1 is SEHNR, CDR2 FQNEAQ (reference sequence). The CDR3 spans 17 residues. CDR3 sequence reads: CSSSLSASGGPFAEQYF. The CDR3 DNA is TGTTCCAGCAGCTTAAGCGCCTCGGGGGGCCCCTTTGCCGAGCAGTACTTC.

A remark on this clone: One junction end does not reproduce the germline sequence, and a read error may be involved. The J gene is TRBJ2-7, the V gene TRBV29-1, with 15 bases aligning to TRBD2. Germline V gene sequence: CDR1 SQVTM, CDR2 ANQGSEA. The CDR3 is 14 amino acids. CDR3 nucleotide sequence: TGCAGCGTAACAGGGACGGGACTAGCGGGAGGTCAGGACTTC. It is translated as CSVTGTGLAGGQDF.

This rearrangement joins TRBV2 to TRBJ2-3, with 7 bases matching TRBD2. V lost 4 bases and J lost 2; bases outside the gene matches: 9. Germline loops: CDR1 SNHLY, CDR2 FYNNEI. The CDR3 contains 16 residues. The CDR3 sequence is CASSGGSGPLTDTQYF. CDR3 DNA sequence: TGTGCCAGCAGTGGTGGTAGCGGGCCCCTCACAGATACGCAGTATTTT.